This T cell receptor beta chain comes out of a study of blood T cell repertoires in COVID-19. Across the whole study: PBMCs, B-cell-depleted T cells, or T cells were the source of the cDNA or gDNA that made up the material.

V was pared by 5 bases and J by 9 bases, with 14 bases between. CDR3 length equals 13 residues. Assay used: immunoSEQ multiplex PCR; TCRdb lists only in-frame clones, some missing. Of roughly 410,000 clones detected, around 87% appear once; the ten largest clones hold roughly 2%. One Seattle source followed patients from active infection through their disease course. This sequence originates from a woman aged 55-69 years with COVID-19, enrolled during active disease. V and J are TRBV12-3 or TRBV12-4 and TRBJ1-5, with D perhaps TRBD1 (6 bases). The sequenced material came from peripheral blood. In DNA, the CDR3 is TGTGCCAGCAGTGGAGACAGGAAGCTGCCCCAGCATTTT. This codes for CASSGDRKLPQHF.